This TCR beta chain derives from a study of T cells after yellow fever vaccination (dated by TCRdb to between 2018 and 2020). With respect to the entire study: The SMART-Seq v4 Ultra Low Input RNA kit was used to prepare libraries from fractions with low cell numbers. To track T-cell clones before and after primary and booster YFV17D yellow fever vaccination, bulk TCR alpha and beta repertoires were sequenced longitudinally. Two healthy male donors, one aged 18 to 30 and one aged 30 to 40 years, made up the cohort. Blood was collected at multiple timepoints before and after primary and secondary immunization, and bulk PBMC replicates and cell subsets were isolated.

TCR cDNA was made using 5'RACE template switching, a step that added a universal primer site and unique molecular identifiers. cDNA synthesis was primed from both the TCR alpha and TCR beta constant segments. Two PCR steps were used to amplify libraries, with sample barcodes and sequencing adapters being added in the second step. Sequencing of libraries was performed on Illumina HiSeq 2500 (2x100 bp) or NovaSeq (2x150 bp). In the authors' own workflow: Demultiplexing of reads and collapsing into UMI consensus sequences were performed with MIGEC, and V(D)J alignment was carried out with MiXCR. Vaccine-responding clonotypes were defined with edgeR using replicate PBMC samples, requiring FDR below 0.01 and a log2 fold change above 5 up to day 15. Each bulk clonotype received a CD4 or CD8 identity based on whether the sequenced CD4 or CD8 repertoire contained that clonotype at higher abundance. TCRdb reran the public reads through fastp at Q25 and MiXCR, keeping productive beta chains. CDR3 protein sequences are deduplicated, and each keeps its most common genes and DNA. The V and J calls, along with clone size, are taken from TCRdb and not from the paper's own processing. The sample data list around 350,000 distinct CDR3 sequences, and approximately 10% of these were observed just once. Less than 20% of the sample goes to the ten largest clones.

At least ten counts were recorded for this clonotype. Its antigen is still unknown. One base away there is no much larger clone; base qualities are not given. V and J lose 1 base and 0 bases, and a span of 3 bases separates them. Per the germline V gene, SQVTM is the CDR1 and ANQGSEA is the CDR2. Inclusive of the bounding cysteine and phenylalanine, the CDR3 is 12 residues long. Of all the DNA, just the CDR3 is kept, 36 bases in frame from base 1. Read against the paper, the sample's treatment or condition label means: live attenuated yellow fever vaccine strain. Two biological replicates of bulk PBMCs were collected at each blood-draw timepoint. PBMCs were isolated from peripheral blood using a standard Ficoll-Paque protocol. TriZol was used to extract RNA from bulk PBMCs, from CD4 and CD8 fractions, and from dextramer-positive and dextramer-negative fractions. Findings and caveats that apply to the study as a whole: Because abundant contaminating clonotypes from the bulk population could be contained in FACS-sorted repertoires, computational filtering was required. The secondary T-cell response was found to be weaker but faster than the primary response, with a peak reached on day 5 rather than on day 15. A small share of clonotypes occurred in both CD4 and CD8 compartments, likely arising from convergent recombination. The study included only a couple of donors, which limits how far the findings can be generalized. After the booster, most of the clones that had expanded following primary vaccination were detected again (almost 98% of CD4 and around nine tenths of CD8), which suggests that memory was broadly maintained.

Recombination joined TRBV29-1 with TRBJ2-5, with the identity of the D gene unclear. Sequencing used PBMCs, obtained on the day of the first yellow fever vaccination. This TCR came from a man aged 18-30 years who received the YFV17D yellow fever vaccine. This receptor has the CDR3 CSVEGNQETQYF. The sequence in DNA is TGCAGCGTTGAAGGGAACCAAGAGACCCAGTACTTC.